The clone carrying this T cell receptor (beta chain) was counted a few times. Its antigen is undetermined. These data originate in a study of T cells in Graves' hyperthyroidism and ophthalmopathy. Study results and caveats: Most expanded thyroid clonotypes above 0.001 recurred in blood.

The length of the CDR3 is 15 residues. Trimming stripped 5 bases from V and 4 bases from J, with 17 bases between. Template material for amplifying TCR beta CDR3 regions consisted of RNA transcripts. HTBI primers were the set used in a first-round RT-PCR of the TCR CDR3. TCRdb re-derived calls from the multiplex PCR reads in MiXCR, one entry per CDR3 protein. The data hold fewer than 700,000 distinct CDR3 sequences, with about 17% observed a single time. This sequence joins TRBV12-3 or TRBV12-4 and TRBJ1-2, with D possibly matching TRBD1 (5 bases). This sequence was found in a woman in her thirties with Graves' hyperthyroidism. The sample was blood. CDR3 DNA: TGTGCCAGCAGTCCCCGGGAGGGGCAGGTCTATGGCTACACCTTC. This gives the protein CASSPREGQVYGYTF.